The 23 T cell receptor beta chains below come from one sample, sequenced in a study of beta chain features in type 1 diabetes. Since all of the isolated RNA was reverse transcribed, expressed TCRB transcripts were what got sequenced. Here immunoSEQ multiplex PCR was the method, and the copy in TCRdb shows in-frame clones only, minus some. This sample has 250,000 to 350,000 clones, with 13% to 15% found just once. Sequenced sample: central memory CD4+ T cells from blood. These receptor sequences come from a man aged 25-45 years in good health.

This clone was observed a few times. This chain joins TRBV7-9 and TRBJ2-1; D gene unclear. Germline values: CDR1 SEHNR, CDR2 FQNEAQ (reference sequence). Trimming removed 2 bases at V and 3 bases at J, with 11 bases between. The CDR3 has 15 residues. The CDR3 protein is CASSLIESRYNEQFF. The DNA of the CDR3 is TGTGCCAGCAGCTTAATAGAGTCGCGCTACAATGAGCAGTTCTTC.

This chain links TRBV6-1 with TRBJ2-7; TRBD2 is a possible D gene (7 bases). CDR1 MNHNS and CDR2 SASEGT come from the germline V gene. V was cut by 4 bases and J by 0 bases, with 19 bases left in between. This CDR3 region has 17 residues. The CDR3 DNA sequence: TGTGCCAGCAGTGGACCGGGGGGCCGGCGAAGCTCCTACGAGCAGTACTTC. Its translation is CASSGPGGRRSSYEQYF.

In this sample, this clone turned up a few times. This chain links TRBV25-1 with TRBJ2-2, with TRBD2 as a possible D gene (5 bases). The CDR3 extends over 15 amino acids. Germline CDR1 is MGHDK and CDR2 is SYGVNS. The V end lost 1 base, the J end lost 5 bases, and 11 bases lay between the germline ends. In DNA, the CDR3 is TGTGCCAGCAGTGAATCACTAGGCGATACCGGGGAGCTGTTTTTT. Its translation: CASSESLGDTGELFF.

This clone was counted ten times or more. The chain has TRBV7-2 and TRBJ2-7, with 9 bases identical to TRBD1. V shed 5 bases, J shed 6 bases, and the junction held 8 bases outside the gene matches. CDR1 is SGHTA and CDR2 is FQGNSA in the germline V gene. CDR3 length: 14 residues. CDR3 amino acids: CASSPGTGLTEQYV. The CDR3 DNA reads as TGTGCCAGCAGCCCCGGGACAGGGCTCACCGAGCAGTACGTC.

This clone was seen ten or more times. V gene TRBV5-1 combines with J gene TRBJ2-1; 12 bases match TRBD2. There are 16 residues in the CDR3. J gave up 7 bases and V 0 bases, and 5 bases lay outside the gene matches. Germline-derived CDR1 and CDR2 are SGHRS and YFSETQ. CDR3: CASSLETSGSWNEQFF. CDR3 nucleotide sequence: TGCGCCAGCAGCTTGGAGACTAGCGGGAGTTGGAATGAGCAGTTCTTC.

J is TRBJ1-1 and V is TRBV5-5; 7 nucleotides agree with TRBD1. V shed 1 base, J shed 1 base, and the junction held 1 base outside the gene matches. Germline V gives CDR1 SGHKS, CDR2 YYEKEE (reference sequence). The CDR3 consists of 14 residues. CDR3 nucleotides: TGTGCCAGCAGCTTGCGGGACAGGAACACTGAAGCTTTCTTT. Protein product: CASSLRDRNTEAFF.

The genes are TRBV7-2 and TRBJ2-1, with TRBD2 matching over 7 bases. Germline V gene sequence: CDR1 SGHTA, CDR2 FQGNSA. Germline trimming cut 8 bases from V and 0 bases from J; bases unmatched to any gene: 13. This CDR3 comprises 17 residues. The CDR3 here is CASGREGLFGSYNEQFF. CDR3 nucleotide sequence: TGTGCCAGCGGAAGGGAGGGGCTTTTCGGCTCCTACAATGAGCAGTTCTTC.

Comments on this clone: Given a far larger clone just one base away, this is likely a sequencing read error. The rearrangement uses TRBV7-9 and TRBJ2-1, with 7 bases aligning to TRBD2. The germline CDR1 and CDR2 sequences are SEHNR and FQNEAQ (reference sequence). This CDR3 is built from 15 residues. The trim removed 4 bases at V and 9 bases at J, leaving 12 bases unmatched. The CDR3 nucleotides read TGTGCCAGCAGCTCAGGCCTAGCGGAGTTTGGTGAGCAGTTCTTC. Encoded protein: CASSSGLAEFGEQFF.

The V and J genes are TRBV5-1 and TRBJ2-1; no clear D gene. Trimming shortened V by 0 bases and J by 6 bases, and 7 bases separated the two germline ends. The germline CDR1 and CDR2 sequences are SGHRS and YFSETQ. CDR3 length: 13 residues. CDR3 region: CASSLEGSNEQFF. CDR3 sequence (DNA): TGCGCCAGCAGCTTGGAGGGTAGCAATGAGCAGTTCTTC. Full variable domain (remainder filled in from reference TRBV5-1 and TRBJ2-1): KAGVTQTPRYLIKTRGQQVTLSCSPISGHRSVSWYQQTPGQGLQFLFEYFSETQRNKGNFPGRFSGRQFSNSRSEMNVSTLELGDSALYLCASSLEGSNEQFFGPGTRLTVL.

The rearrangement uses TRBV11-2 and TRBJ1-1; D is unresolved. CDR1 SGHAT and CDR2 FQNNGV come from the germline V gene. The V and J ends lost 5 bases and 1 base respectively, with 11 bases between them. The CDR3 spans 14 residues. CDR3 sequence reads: CASSPLGPNTEAFF. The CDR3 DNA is TGTGCCAGCAGCCCCCTAGGGCCGAACACTGAAGCTTTCTTT.

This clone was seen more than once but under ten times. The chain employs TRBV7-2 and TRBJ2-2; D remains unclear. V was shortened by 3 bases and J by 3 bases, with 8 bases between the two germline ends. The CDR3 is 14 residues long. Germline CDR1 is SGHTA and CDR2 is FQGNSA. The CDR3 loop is CASSLLGDTGELFF. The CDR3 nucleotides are TGTGCCAGCAGCTTGTTGGGTGACACCGGGGAGCTGTTTTTT.

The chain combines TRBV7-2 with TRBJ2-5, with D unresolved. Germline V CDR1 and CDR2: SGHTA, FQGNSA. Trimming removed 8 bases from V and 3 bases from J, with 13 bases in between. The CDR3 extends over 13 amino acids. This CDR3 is CASRLDFKETQYF. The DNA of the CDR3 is TGTGCCAGCCGTCTAGATTTCAAAGAGACCCAGTACTTC.

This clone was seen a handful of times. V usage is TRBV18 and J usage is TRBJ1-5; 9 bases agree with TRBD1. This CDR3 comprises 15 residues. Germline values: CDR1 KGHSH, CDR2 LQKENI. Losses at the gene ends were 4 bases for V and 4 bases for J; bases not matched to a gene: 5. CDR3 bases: TGTGCCAGCTCACAAGTAGGGACAGGGAATCAGCCCCAGCATTTT. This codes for CASSQVGTGNQPQHF.

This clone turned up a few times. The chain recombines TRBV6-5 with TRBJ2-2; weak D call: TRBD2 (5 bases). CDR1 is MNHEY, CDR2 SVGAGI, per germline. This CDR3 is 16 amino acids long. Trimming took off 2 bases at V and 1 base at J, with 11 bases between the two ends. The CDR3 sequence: CASSYKIARNTGELFF. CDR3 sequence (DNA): TGTGCCAGCAGTTACAAGATAGCGAGGAACACCGGGGAGCTGTTTTTT.

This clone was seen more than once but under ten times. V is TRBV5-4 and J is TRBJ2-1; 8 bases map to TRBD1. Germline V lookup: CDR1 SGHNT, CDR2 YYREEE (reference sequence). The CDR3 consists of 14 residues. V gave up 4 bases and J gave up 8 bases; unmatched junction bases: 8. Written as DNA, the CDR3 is TGTGCCAGCAGCGACGTAGGACAGGGCTATGAGCAGTTCTTC. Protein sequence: CASSDVGQGYEQFF.

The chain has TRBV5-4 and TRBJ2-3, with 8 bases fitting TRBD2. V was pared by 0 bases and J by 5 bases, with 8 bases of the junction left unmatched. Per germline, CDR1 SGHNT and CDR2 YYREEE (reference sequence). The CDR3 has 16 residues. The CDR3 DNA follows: TGTGCCAGCAGCTTGGTTAGCGGGGTAATTGGAGATACGCAGTATTTT. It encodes CASSLVSGVIGDTQYF.

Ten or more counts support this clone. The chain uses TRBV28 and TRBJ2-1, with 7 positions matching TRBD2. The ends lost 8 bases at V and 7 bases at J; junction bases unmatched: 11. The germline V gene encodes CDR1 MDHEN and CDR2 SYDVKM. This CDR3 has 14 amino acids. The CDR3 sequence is CASPFGGRINEQFF. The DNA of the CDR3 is TGTGCCAGCCCTTTTGGCGGGAGAATAAATGAGCAGTTCTTC.

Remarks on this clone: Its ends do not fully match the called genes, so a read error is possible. CDR3 sequence (DNA): TGTGCCAGCAGCCCCCTGGACGCCGATGGCTACACCTTC. This translates into CASSPLDADGYTF. This chain uses TRBV4-1 with TRBJ1-2; no reliable D call. CDR1 and CDR2 from the germline V gene are MGHRA and YSYEKL. This CDR3 comprises 13 residues.

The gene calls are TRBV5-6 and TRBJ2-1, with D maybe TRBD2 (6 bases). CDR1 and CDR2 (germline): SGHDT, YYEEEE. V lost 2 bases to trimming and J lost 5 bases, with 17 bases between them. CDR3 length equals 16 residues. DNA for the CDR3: TGTGCCAGCAGCTTCAACCTCGGGACTGGTGACAATGAGCAGTTCTTC. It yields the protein CASSFNLGTGDNEQFF.

CDR3 loop: CASSRGGTGYNEQFF. In nucleotides, the CDR3 is TGTGCCAGCAGCCGGGGGGGAACAGGTTACAATGAGCAGTTCTTC. The gene calls are TRBV7-8 and TRBJ2-1; 8 bases are shared with TRBD2. Germline V gives CDR1 SGHVS, CDR2 FQNEAQ. CDR3 size: 15 residues. V lost 5 bases, J lost 4 bases, and 7 bases stayed unmatched.

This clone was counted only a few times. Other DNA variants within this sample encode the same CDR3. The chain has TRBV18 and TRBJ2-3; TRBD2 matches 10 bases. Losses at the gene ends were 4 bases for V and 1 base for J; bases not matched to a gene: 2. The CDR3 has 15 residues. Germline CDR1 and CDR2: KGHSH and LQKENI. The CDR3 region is CASSLGLAGTDTQYF. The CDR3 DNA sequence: TGTGCCAGCTCACTTGGACTAGCGGGCACAGATACGCAGTATTTT.

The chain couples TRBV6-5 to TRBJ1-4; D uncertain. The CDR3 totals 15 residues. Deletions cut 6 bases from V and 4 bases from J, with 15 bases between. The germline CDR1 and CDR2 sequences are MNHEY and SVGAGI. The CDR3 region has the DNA TGTGCCAGCAGGGATACAGATCGTCGTAATGAAAAACTGTTTTTT. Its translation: CASRDTDRRNEKLFF.

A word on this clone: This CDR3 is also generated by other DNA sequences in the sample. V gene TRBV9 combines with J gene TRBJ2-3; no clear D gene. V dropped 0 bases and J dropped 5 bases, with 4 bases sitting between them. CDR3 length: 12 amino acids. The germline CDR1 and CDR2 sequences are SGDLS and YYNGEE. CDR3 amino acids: CASSVGGDTQYF. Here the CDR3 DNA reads TGTGCCAGCAGCGTAGGAGGAGATACGCAGTATTTT.